The 21 T cell receptor beta chains in this list originate from one sample, sequenced in a study of T-cell reconstitution after alpha-beta-depleted transplantation in children. The TCRbeta library was prepared with unique molecular identifiers. TCRdb re-called the PCR reads through MiXCR, storing one row per CDR3 protein. The sample holds about 27,000 distinct CDR3 sequences, 15% to 20% seen once. Sequencing was performed on PBMCs, mostly from graft donor cells, taken 60 days after TCRalphabeta/CD19-depleted stem cell transplant. Every receptor here comes from a male patient under 10 years old who had a stem cell transplant for acute lymphoblastic leukemia, so the T cells may come from the graft donor.

V is TRBV7-2 and J is TRBJ2-3; D uncertain. The CDR3 is made up of 15 amino acids. Germline V gene data show CDR1 as SGHTA and CDR2 as FQGNSA. Trimming stripped 0 bases from V and 0 bases from J, with 7 bases between. The CDR3 sequence is CASSLAHGSTDTQYF. The CDR3 DNA reads as TGTGCCAGCAGCTTAGCGCATGGGAGCACAGATACGCAGTATTTT.

CDR3 amino acids: CAWSVDVNTEAFF. CDR3 nucleotide sequence: TGTGCCTGGAGTGTAGATGTGAACACTGAAGCTTTCTTT. The chain couples TRBV30 to TRBJ1-1, with D unresolved. The germline gives CDR1 GTSNPN, CDR2 SVGIG (reference sequence). V gave up 0 bases and J gave up 0 bases, with 5 bases separating them. The CDR3 runs 13 residues.

This clonotype came up many times. The V and J genes are TRBV20-1 and TRBJ2-1, with 7 bases lining up with TRBD1. Germline V gene lookup returns CDR1 DFQATT and CDR2 SNEGSKA (reference sequence). The CDR3 length is 16 residues. J lost 1 base, V lost 3 bases, and 9 bases had no gene match. Here the CDR3 reads CSARRVGGISYNEQFF. For the CDR3, the DNA is TGCAGTGCTAGGCGAGTAGGGGGCATATCCTACAATGAGCAGTTCTTC.

This clonotype was observed a few times. V and J are TRBV11-2 and TRBJ2-2; maybe TRBD1 (6 bases). CDR1 and CDR2 (germline): SGHAT, FQNNGV. CDR3 length equals 17 residues. The V and J ends lost 2 bases and 0 bases respectively, with 13 bases between them. This CDR3 reads CASSLRGYRANTGELFF. CDR3 in DNA: TGTGCCAGCAGCTTAAGGGGGTACAGGGCGAACACCGGGGAGCTGTTTTTT.

The table lists this clonotype with many counts. The chain combines TRBV5-1 with TRBJ2-2, with TRBD1 identical over 8 bases. Trimming at V came to 4 bases and at J to 2 bases, leaving 10 bases not matched to a gene. This CDR3 is built from 17 residues. Germline values: CDR1 SGHRS, CDR2 YFSETQ. The CDR3 coding sequence is TGCGCCAGCAGCCCTGGTTTGGGACAGGCAAACACCGGGGAGCTGTTTTTT. Protein sequence: CASSPGLGQANTGELFF.

This clonotype has ten or more counts. The rearrangement links TRBV12-3 or TRBV12-4 to TRBJ1-1, with 8 bases fitting TRBD1. V was clipped by 5 bases and J by 5 bases; unmatched bases: 16. The CDR3 is made up of 17 amino acids. CDR3 region: CASSPSLDRAGRTEAFF. The CDR3 DNA reads TGTGCCAGCAGTCCAAGTCTGGACAGGGCGGGAAGGACTGAAGCTTTCTTT.

The chain recombines TRBV14 with TRBJ2-1, with D maybe TRBD2 (6 bases). This CDR3 has 13 residues. Germline CDR1 and CDR2: SGHDN and FVKESK. With 4 bases removed from V and 10 bases from J, the gap between germline ends came to 14 bases. CDR3 bases: TGTGCCAGCAGCCCCGGGGACTGGCGGGAGCAGTTCTTC. Amino acids: CASSPGDWREQFF.

This clonotype was detected only once. This rearrangement joins TRBV2 to TRBJ2-7; D gene uncertain. The CDR3 is made up of 13 amino acids. V was clipped by 2 bases and J by 4 bases, with 9 bases between them. In germline, CDR1 is SNHLY, CDR2 FYNNEI. The CDR3 reads CASSETHEYEQYF. The CDR3 region has the DNA TGTGCCAGCAGTGAAACCCACGAATACGAGCAGTACTTC.

This clonotype occurred many times. The V call is TRBV29-1, the J call TRBJ2-1; D not certain. The germline V and J ends were trimmed by 4 bases and 1 base, with 5 bases remaining between them. The germline gives CDR1 SQVTM, CDR2 ANQGSEA. The CDR3 totals 12 residues. Written as DNA, the CDR3 is TGCAGCGTTGTCGGGTCCTACAATGAGCAGTTCTTC. Its translation is CSVVGSYNEQFF.

V gene TRBV3-1 combines with J gene TRBJ2-2; D remains ambiguous. Germline V CDR1 and CDR2: LGHDT, YNNKEL (reference sequence). This CDR3 spans 13 amino acids. Between the trimmed V and J ends, which lost 1 base and 4 bases, there was a span of 4 bases. The CDR3 sequence is CASSQGSTGELFF. For the CDR3, the DNA is TGTGCCAGCAGCCAAGGTAGCACCGGGGAGCTGTTTTTT.

This clonotype was recorded only once. An end of the junction does not agree with germline; a read error may underlie this. This sequence joins TRBV6-1 and TRBJ2-5, with D possibly being TRBD1 or TRBD2 (5 bases each). Per the germline V gene, CDR1 is MNHNS and CDR2 is SASEGT. The CDR3 length is 15 residues. The CDR3 here is CASGEAQGRKETQYF. As DNA, the CDR3 is TGTGCCAGCGGTGAAGCGCAGGGACGCAAAGAGACCCAGTACTTC.

This clonotype was counted only a few times. CDR3 sequence: CASSGLRATGELFF. The CDR3 bases are TGTGCCAGCAGTGGCTTACGGGCCACCGGGGAGCTGTTTTTT. The chain recombines TRBV2 with TRBJ2-2; D is unclear. The V end lost 4 bases, the J end lost 4 bases, and 10 bases lay between the germline ends. The CDR3 length is 14 residues. Germline lookup yields CDR1 SNHLY and CDR2 FYNNEI.

This clonotype has a count of ten or more. This chain links TRBV12-3 or TRBV12-4 with TRBJ2-3, with 12 bases lining up with TRBD2. This CDR3 comprises 14 residues. V trimming: 6 bases; J trimming: 4 bases; junction bases outside the gene matches: 2. CDR3 amino acids: CASRLAGGPDTQYF. The DNA for the CDR3 is TGTGCCAGCAGACTAGCGGGAGGCCCAGATACGCAGTATTTT.

The gene calls are TRBV5-4 and TRBJ2-1, with D unclear. V lost 2 bases and J lost 11, with 14 bases in between. The CDR3 runs to 13 residues. Germline-derived CDR1 and CDR2 are SGHNT and YYREEE (reference sequence). The CDR3 DNA sequence: TGTGCCAGCAGCTTAGCCGTGACTCAGAAGCAGTTCTTC. This sequence encodes CASSLAVTQKQFF. The full variable domain, its missing parts supplied by reference TRBV5-4 and TRBJ2-1, is ETGVTQSPTHLIKTRGQQVTLRCSSQSGHNTVSWYQQALGQGPQFIFQYYREEENGRGNFPPRFSGLQFPNYSSELNVNALELDDSALYLCASSLAVTQKQFFGPGTRLTVL.

The chain recombines TRBV7-2 with TRBJ2-2; 10 positions match TRBD2. The germline V gene encodes CDR1 SGHTA and CDR2 FQGNSA. The CDR3 totals 15 residues. V dropped 5 bases and J dropped 4; count of bases not matched to a gene: 4. The DNA of the CDR3 is TGTGCCAGCAGCAATAGCGGGAGGAGCACCGGGGAGCTGTTTTTT. Its translation: CASSNSGRSTGELFF.

Notes on this clonotype: Given a much more abundant clone one base away, this may be a read error. This chain links TRBV12-3 or TRBV12-4 with TRBJ1-1, with D possibly matching TRBD1 (5 bases). CDR3 length: 14 residues. V gave up 5 bases and J gave up 4 bases, with 14 bases separating them. The CDR3 bases are TGTGCCAGCAGTCTGATAGGGGTTATCACTGAAGCTTTCTTT. Its protein is CASSLIGVITEAFF.

Many counts were recorded for this clonotype. This chain links TRBV15 with TRBJ2-2; possible D gene TRBD1, 5 bases. Germline values: CDR1 LNHNV, CDR2 YYDKDF (reference sequence). The V end lost 0 bases, the J end lost 2 bases, and 10 bases lay between the germline ends. This CDR3 region has 16 residues. The CDR3 nucleotides read TGTGCCACCAGCAGAGATACGACAGTTAACACCGGGGAGCTGTTTTTT. This codes for CATSRDTTVNTGELFF.

This clonotype was seen more than once but under ten times. The gene calls are TRBV6-1 and TRBJ2-7; D is perhaps TRBD1 (5 bases). The V gene's germline CDR1 is MNHNS and CDR2 SASEGT. The CDR3 sequence is 18 residues long. Trimming took off 2 bases at V and 3 bases at J, with 23 bases between the two ends. CDR3 loop: CASSESRAGRPLGYEQYF. The DNA for the CDR3 is TGTGCCAGCAGTGAAAGTAGGGCAGGGCGGCCGCTAGGCTACGAGCAGTACTTC.

The sample holds a few counts of this clonotype. This chain joins TRBV29-1 and TRBJ2-3, with 8 bases matching TRBD2. Looked up from germline, CDR1 is SQVTM and CDR2 is ANQGSEA. The J segment lost 6 bases and the V segment lost 4 bases, leaving 3 bases of the junction unmatched. This CDR3 has 12 residues. The CDR3 spells CSVAGGRDTQYF. Written as DNA, the CDR3 is TGCAGCGTTGCGGGGGGGCGGGATACGCAGTATTTT.

This clonotype was recorded many times. The genes are TRBV7-9 and TRBJ2-3, with 8 bases lining up with TRBD2. The CDR3 is 13 residues long. Trimming took 8 bases from V and 5 from J; bases not matched to a gene: 6. In germline, CDR1 is SEHNR, CDR2 FQNEAQ (reference sequence). The CDR3 here is CASSVSGGDTQYF. The CDR3 nucleotides are TGTGCCAGCTCAGTAAGCGGGGGAGATACGCAGTATTTT.

This clonotype was seen repeatedly, ten times or more. The chain links TRBV11-1 to TRBJ2-1; TRBD2 aligns across 10 bases. After removal of 5 bases from V and 5 bases from J, the junction contained 15 bases not matched to a gene. CDR1 is SGHAT, CDR2 FQDESV, per germline (reference sequence). The CDR3 runs to 18 residues. The CDR3 spells CASSRLGALAGVNNEQFF. The CDR3 nucleotides are TGTGCCAGCAGCCGCTTAGGCGCTCTAGCGGGAGTAAACAATGAGCAGTTCTTC.